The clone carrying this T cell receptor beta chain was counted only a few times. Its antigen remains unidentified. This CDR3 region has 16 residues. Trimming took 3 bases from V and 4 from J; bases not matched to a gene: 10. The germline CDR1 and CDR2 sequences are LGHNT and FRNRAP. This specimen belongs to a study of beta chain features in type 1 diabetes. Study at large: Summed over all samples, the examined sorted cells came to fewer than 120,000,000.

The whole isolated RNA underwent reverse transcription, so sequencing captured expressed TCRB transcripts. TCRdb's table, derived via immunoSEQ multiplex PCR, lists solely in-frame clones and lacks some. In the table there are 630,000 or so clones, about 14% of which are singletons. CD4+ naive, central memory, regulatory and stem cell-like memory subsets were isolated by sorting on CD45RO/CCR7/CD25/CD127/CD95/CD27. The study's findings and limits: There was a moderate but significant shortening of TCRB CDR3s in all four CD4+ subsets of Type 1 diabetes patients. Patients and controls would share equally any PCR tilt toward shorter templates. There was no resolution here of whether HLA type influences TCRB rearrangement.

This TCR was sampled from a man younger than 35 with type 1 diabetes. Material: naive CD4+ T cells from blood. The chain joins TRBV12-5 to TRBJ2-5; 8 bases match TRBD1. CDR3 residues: CASGFSAGRGLETQYF. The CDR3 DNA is TGTGCTAGTGGTTTTTCCGCGGGCAGGGGGCTAGAGACCCAGTACTTC.